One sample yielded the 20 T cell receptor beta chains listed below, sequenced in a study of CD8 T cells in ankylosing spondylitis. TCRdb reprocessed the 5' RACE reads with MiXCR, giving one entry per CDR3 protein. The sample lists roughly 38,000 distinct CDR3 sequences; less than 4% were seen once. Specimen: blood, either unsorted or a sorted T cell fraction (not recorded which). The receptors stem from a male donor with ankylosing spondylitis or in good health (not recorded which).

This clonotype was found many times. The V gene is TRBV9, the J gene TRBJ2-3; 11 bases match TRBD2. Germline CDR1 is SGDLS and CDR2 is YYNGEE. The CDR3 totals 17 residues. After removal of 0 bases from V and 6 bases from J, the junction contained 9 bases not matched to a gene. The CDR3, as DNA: TGTGCCAGCAGCGTAGCGGGACTAGCGGCGTCGTTGGATACGCAGTATTTT. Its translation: CASSVAGLAASLDTQYF.

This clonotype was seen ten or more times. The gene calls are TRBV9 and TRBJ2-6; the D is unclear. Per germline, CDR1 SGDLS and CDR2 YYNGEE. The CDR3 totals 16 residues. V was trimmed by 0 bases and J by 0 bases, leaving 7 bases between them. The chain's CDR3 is CASSVGVASGANVLTF. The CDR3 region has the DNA TGTGCCAGCAGCGTAGGAGTGGCCTCTGGGGCCAACGTCCTGACTTTC.

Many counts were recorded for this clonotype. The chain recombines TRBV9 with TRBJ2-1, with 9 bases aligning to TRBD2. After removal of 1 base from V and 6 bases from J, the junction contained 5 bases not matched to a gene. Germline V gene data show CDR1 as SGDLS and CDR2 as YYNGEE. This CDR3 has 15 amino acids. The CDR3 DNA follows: TGTGCCAGCAGCGTACGGCTGGGACTAGCCAATGAGCAGTTCTTC. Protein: CASSVRLGLANEQFF.

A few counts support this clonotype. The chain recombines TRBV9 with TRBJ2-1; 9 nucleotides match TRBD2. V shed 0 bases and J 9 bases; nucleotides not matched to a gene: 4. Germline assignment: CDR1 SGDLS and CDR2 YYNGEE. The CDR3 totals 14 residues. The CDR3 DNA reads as TGTGCCAGCAGCGTAGTAGCTAGCGGGACTGAGCAGTTCTTC. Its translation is CASSVVASGTEQFF.

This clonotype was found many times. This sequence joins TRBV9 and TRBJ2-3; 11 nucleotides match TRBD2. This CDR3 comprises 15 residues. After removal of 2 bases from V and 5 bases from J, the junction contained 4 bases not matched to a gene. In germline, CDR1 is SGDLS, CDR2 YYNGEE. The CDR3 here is CASSVTSGELDTQYF. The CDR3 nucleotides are TGTGCCAGCAGCGTGACTAGCGGGGAGCTAGATACGCAGTATTTT.

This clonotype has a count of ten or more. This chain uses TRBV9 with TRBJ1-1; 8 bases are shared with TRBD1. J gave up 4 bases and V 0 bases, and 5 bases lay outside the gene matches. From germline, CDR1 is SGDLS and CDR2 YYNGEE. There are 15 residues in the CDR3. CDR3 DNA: TGTGCCAGCAGCGTAGGGACAGGGTATGTCACTGAAGCTTTCTTT. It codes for CASSVGTGYVTEAFF.

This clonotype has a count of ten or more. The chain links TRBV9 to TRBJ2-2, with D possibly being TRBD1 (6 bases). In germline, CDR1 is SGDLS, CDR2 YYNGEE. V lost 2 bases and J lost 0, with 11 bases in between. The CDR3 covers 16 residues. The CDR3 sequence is CASSVYGTPNTGELFF. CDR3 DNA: TGTGCCAGCAGCGTCTACGGGACACCGAACACCGGGGAGCTGTTTTTT. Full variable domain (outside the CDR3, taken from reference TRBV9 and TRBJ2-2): DSGVTQTPKHLITATGQRVTLRCSPRSGDLSVYWYQQSLDQGLQFLIQYYNGEERAKGNILERFSAQQFPDLHSELNLSSLELGDSALYFCASSVYGTPNTGELFFGEGSRLTVL.

The CDR3 here is CASSRTGDGNQPQHF. The CDR3 coding sequence is TGTGCCAGCAGCAGGACAGGGGATGGGAATCAGCCCCAGCATTTT. The chain is built from TRBV9 and TRBJ1-5; 9 nucleotides agree with TRBD1. CDR1 is SGDLS and CDR2 is YYNGEE in the germline V gene. V lost 4 bases to trimming and J lost 4 bases; unmatched junction nucleotides: 6. The CDR3 totals 15 residues.

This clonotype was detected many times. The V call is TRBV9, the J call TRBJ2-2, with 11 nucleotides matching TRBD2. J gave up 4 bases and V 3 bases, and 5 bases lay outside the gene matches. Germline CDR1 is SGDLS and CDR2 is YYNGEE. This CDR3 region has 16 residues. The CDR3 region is CASSAVAGGPTGELFF. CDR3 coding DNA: TGTGCCAGCAGCGCCGTAGCGGGGGGGCCCACCGGGGAGCTGTTTTTT.

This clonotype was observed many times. This CDR3 is CASSVHHPTDTQYF. CDR3 coding DNA: TGTGCCAGCAGCGTACACCATCCAACAGATACGCAGTATTTT. This chain joins TRBV9 and TRBJ2-3; D unclear. The CDR3 consists of 14 residues. Trimming removed 1 base from V and 3 bases from J, with 9 bases in between. Germline CDR1 is SGDLS and CDR2 is YYNGEE.

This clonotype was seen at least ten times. CDR3 DNA: TGTGCCAGCAGCAGAAACTCAGGCGCACAAGAGACCCAGTACTTC. Protein sequence: CASSRNSGAQETQYF. This chain uses TRBV9 with TRBJ2-5; D not certain. V was clipped by 4 bases and J by 2 bases, with 15 bases between them. CDR1 SGDLS and CDR2 YYNGEE come from the germline V gene. There are 15 residues in the CDR3.

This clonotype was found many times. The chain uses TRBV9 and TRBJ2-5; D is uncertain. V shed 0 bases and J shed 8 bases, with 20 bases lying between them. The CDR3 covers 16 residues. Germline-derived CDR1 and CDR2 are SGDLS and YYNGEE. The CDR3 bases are TGTGCCAGCAGCGTAGGTACTGGCTCCCACCAATTCACCCAGTACTTC. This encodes CASSVGTGSHQFTQYF. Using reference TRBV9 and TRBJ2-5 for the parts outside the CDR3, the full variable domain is DSGVTQTPKHLITATGQRVTLRCSPRSGDLSVYWYQQSLDQGLQFLIQYYNGEERAKGNILERFSAQQFPDLHSELNLSSLELGDSALYFCASSVGTGSHQFTQYFGPGTRLLVL.

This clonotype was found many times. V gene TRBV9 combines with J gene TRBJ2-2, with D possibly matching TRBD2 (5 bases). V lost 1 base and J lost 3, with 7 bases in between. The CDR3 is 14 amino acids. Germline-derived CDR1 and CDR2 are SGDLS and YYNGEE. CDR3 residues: CASSVRTHTGELFF. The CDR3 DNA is TGTGCCAGCAGCGTACGGACTCACACCGGGGAGCTGTTTTTT.

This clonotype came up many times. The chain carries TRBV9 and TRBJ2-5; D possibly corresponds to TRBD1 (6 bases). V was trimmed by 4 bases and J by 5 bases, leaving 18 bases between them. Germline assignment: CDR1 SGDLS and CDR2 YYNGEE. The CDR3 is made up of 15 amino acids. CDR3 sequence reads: CASSMQGTSGETQYF. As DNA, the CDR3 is TGTGCCAGCAGCATGCAGGGGACGTCTGGGGAGACCCAGTACTTC.

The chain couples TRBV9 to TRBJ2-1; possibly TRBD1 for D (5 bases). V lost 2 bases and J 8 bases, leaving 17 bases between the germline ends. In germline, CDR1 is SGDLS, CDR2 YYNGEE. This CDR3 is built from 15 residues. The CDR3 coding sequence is TGTGCCAGCAGCGTTGGAACCGCAGGGCGACATGAGCAGTTCTTC. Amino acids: CASSVGTAGRHEQFF.

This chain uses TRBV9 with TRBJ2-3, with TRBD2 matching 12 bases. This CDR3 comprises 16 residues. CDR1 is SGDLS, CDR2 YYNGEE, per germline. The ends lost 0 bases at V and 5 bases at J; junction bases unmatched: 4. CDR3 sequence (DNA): TGTGCCAGCAGCGTAGCTCCTAGCGGGAGGGGAGATACGCAGTATTTT. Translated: CASSVAPSGRGDTQYF.

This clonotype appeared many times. As DNA, the CDR3 is TGTGCCAGCAGCCCCCGGGGGGGCACAGGGGAGCAGTTCTTC. Its translation is CASSPRGGTGEQFF. The chain employs TRBV9 and TRBJ2-1; TRBD2 matches 8 bases. This CDR3 region has 14 residues. The germline CDR1 and CDR2 sequences are SGDLS and YYNGEE. J lost 10 bases, V lost 4 bases, and 10 bases had no gene match.

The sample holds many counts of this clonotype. CDR3 nucleotide sequence: TGTGCCAGCAGCGTAGCTTTGAGACAGGGGGCTAATGAGCAGTTCTTC. It yields the protein CASSVALRQGANEQFF. The gene calls are TRBV9 and TRBJ2-1, with TRBD1 matching 10 bases. Trimming removed 0 bases from V and 7 bases from J; junction bases left unmatched: 7. CDR3 length: 16 amino acids. The V gene's germline CDR1 is SGDLS and CDR2 YYNGEE.

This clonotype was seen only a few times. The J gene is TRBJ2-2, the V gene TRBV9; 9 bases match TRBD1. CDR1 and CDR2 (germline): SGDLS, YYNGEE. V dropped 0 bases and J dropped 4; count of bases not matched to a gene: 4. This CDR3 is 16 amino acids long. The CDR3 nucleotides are TGTGCCAGCAGCGTAGATGGGACAGGGTCCACCGGGGAGCTGTTTTTT. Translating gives CASSVDGTGSTGELFF.

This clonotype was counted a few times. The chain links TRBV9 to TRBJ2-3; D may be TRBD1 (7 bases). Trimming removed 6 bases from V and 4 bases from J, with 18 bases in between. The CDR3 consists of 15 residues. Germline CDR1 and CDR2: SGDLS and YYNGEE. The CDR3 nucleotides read TGTGCCAGCACCCCGGAGGGGGCGAGAGCAGATACGCAGTATTTT. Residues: CASTPEGARADTQYF. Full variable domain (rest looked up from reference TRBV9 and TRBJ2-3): DSGVTQTPKHLITATGQRVTLRCSPRSGDLSVYWYQQSLDQGLQFLIQYYNGEERAKGNILERFSAQQFPDLHSELNLSSLELGDSALYFCASTPEGARADTQYFGPGTRLTVL.